Listed below are T cell receptor beta chains from one sample, sequenced in a study of T cells after yellow fever vaccination. Each CDR3 protein gets one entry after TCRdb re-called the 5' RACE reads with MiXCR. The table records a few hundred thousand distinct CDR3 sequences, 8.7% of them present only once. Here the sequenced sample was PBMCs, taken on the day of the first yellow fever vaccination. Every receptor here comes from a man aged 18-30 years who received the YFV17D yellow fever vaccine. CDR3s include the opening cysteine and the closing phenylalanine or tryptophan. A D gene is named only where the DNA matches it firmly. A row's size may be missing; if present it is once, few, many or a size class.

TRBV24-1	TRBD1	TRBJ1-2	few	CATRQGNYGYTF	TGTGCCACCAGACAGGGGAACTATGGCTACACCTTC
TRBV27	NA	TRBJ1-1	NA	CASSLSRGGTEAFF	TGTGCCAGCAGTCTCTCACGGGGAGGTACTGAAGCTTTCTTT
TRBV7-2	TRBD2	TRBJ2-3	many	CASSLAGGNGDTQYF	TGTGCCAGCAGCTTAGCGGGAGGGAATGGAGATACGCAGTATTTT
TRBV20-1	NA	TRBJ2-3	few	CSARDLAGRTDTQYF	TGCAGTGCTAGAGATCTGGCAGGCCGCACAGATACGCAGTATTTT
TRBV7-8	TRBD1	TRBJ2-7	NA	CASRLDRYEQYF	TGTGCCAGCAGATTGGACAGGTACGAGCAGTACTTC
TRBV12-3/TRBV12-4	TRBD2	TRBJ2-2	many	CASRYPPTRLAGGHTGELFF	TGTGCCAGCAGGTACCCCCCTACAAGGCTAGCGGGGGGTCACACCGGGGAGCTGTTTTTT
TRBV19	NA	TRBJ2-5	NA	CASSVTRFQETQYF	TGTGCCAGTAGTGTTACAAGATTTCAAGAGACCCAGTACTTC
TRBV9	TRBD1	TRBJ2-1	many	CASSAGTGDYNEQFF	TGTGCCAGCAGCGCAGGGACAGGGGACTACAATGAGCAGTTCTTC
TRBV7-9	TRBD1	TRBJ2-7	NA	CASSLTGTGGNEQYF	TGTGCCAGCAGCCTTACCGGGACAGGGGGCAACGAGCAGTACTTC
TRBV20-1	TRBD1	TRBJ1-4	few	CSASRTGSFDEKLFF	TGCAGTGCTAGCCGGACAGGGTCTTTCGATGAAAAATTGTTTTTT
TRBV20-1	NA	TRBJ1-1	few	CSARDIGMNTEAFF	TGCAGTGCTAGAGATATCGGGATGAACACTGAAGCTTTCTTT
TRBV20-1	NA	TRBJ2-4	few	CSANRLSKNIQYF	TGCAGTGCTAACCGTCTCTCCAAAAACATTCAGTACTTC
TRBV27	NA	TRBJ2-2	many	CASSSPITGPNTNTGELFF	TGTGCCAGCAGTTCACCGATTACAGGGCCCAACACGAACACCGGGGAGCTGTTTTTT
TRBV12-3/TRBV12-4	TRBD1	TRBJ2-3	many	CASTPGQGAGTQYF	TGTGCCAGCACCCCGGGACAGGGGGCTGGTACGCAGTATTTT
TRBV5-4	NA	TRBJ1-2	NA	CASSGPGNYGYTF	TGTGCCAGCAGCGGCCCTGGAAACTATGGCTACACCTTC
TRBV3-1	TRBD1	TRBJ1-1	NA	CASSQVDRVTEAFF	TGTGCCAGCAGCCAAGTGGACAGGGTAACTGAAGCTTTCTTT
TRBV4-2	NA	TRBJ2-3	NA	CASSQGARAHGGQYF	TGTGCCAGCAGCCAAGGGGCCCGGGCCCACGGGGGGCAGTATTTT
TRBV7-8	NA	TRBJ1-5	NA	CASSLWTPVVRFPQHF	TGTGCCAGCAGCCTGTGGACACCTGTCGTAAGGTTTCCCCAGCATTTT
TRBV15	NA	TRBJ1-5	NA	CATSRDVVDSRNQPQHF	TGTGCCACCAGCAGAGATGTCGTGGACAGTCGAAATCAGCCCCAGCATTTT
TRBV20-1	NA	TRBJ2-3	NA	CSPRVPGAPPSDTQYF	TGCAGTCCTAGAGTGCCGGGGGCGCCTCCGTCGGATACGCAGTATTTT
TRBV9	NA	TRBJ2-2	many	CASSVFFTGELFF	TGTGCCAGCAGCGTATTCTTTACCGGGGAGCTGTTTTTT
TRBV6-1	NA	TRBJ1-5	few	CASSGDRTYSNQPQHF	TGTGCCAGCAGTGGCGACAGAACATATAGCAATCAGCCCCAGCATTTT
TRBV29-1	TRBD1	TRBJ2-7	NA	CSVETGIGDEQYF	TGCAGCGTGGAGACAGGGATCGGTGACGAGCAGTACTTC
TRBV7-3	TRBD1	TRBJ2-1	NA	CASSTLTGHSYNEQFF	TGTGCCAGCAGCACCCTGACAGGGCACTCCTACAATGAGCAGTTCTTC
TRBV12-3/TRBV12-4	NA	TRBJ1-2	few	CASRLSAGSYGYTF	TGTGCCAGCAGGCTTTCGGCGGGAAGCTATGGCTACACCTTC
TRBV5-6	TRBD2	TRBJ2-1	NA	CASSPGLALVTYNEQFF	TGTGCCAGCAGCCCGGGACTAGCTTTGGTGACCTACAATGAGCAGTTCTTC
TRBV4-2	TRBD2	TRBJ2-5	few	CASSPPWTSGQETQYF	TGTGCCAGCAGCCCCCCTTGGACTAGCGGCCAAGAGACCCAGTACTTC
TRBV20-1	NA	TRBJ1-6	NA	CSANRGSSSPLHF	TGCAGTGCTAACCGGGGCTCTAGCTCACCCCTCCACTTT
TRBV11-2	NA	TRBJ2-3	NA	CASSLAGAGSADTQYF	TGTGCCAGCAGCTTAGCTGGGGCGGGGAGCGCAGATACGCAGTATTTT
TRBV11-2	NA	TRBJ2-2	many	CASSPPGELFF	TGTGCCAGCAGCCCTCCCGGGGAGCTGTTTTTT
TRBV20-1	TRBD1	TRBJ2-3	NA	CSASDYRGYTDTQYF	TGCAGTGCAAGCGACTACAGGGGATACACAGATACGCAGTATTTT
TRBV7-2	NA	TRBJ2-4	few	CASSLGAGSLNIQYF	TGTGCCAGCAGCTTAGGTGCAGGGAGTCTAAACATTCAGTACTTC
TRBV7-2	TRBD1	TRBJ1-4	few	CASSSDRGNEKLFF	TGTGCCAGCAGCTCGGACAGGGGGAACGAAAAACTGTTTTTT
TRBV2	NA	TRBJ1-5	few	CASSGQTSNQPQHF	TGTGCCAGCAGTGGACAGACTAGCAATCAGCCCCAGCATTTT
TRBV7-3	NA	TRBJ2-3	many	CASSLEPDTDTQYF	TGTGCCAGCAGCTTAGAGCCAGACACAGATACGCAGTATTTT
TRBV7-2	TRBD1	TRBJ2-4	NA	CASSLGAGTGLDIQYF	TGTGCCAGCAGCTTAGGGGCCGGGACAGGGTTAGACATTCAGTACTTC
TRBV11-3	NA	TRBJ2-5	NA	CASSSAGVEETQYF	TGTGCCAGCAGCTCCGCAGGAGTCGAGGAGACCCAGTACTTC
TRBV6-5	NA	TRBJ2-2	NA	CASSSPGPGELFF	TGTGCCAGCAGTTCCCCGGGGCCCGGGGAGCTGTTTTTT
TRBV18	NA	TRBJ2-5	NA	CASSSRMEETQYF	TGTGCCAGCTCTTCTAGGATGGAGGAGACCCAGTACTTC
TRBV6-2/TRBV6-3	NA	TRBJ1-1	NA	CASSYSSLTEAFF	TGTGCCAGCAGTTACTCGTCCCTCACTGAAGCTTTCTTT